This TCR beta chain was sequenced for a study of shared clonotypes between healthy human individuals (dated by TCRdb to the early 2020s). Context from the whole study: A couple of women and a few men aged 18 to 49 years were included in the cohort. Blood TCR repertoires of four to six healthy adults were deeply sequenced to estimate repertoire size and the extent of clonotype sharing between individuals. Libraries were prepared and TCR repertoires were sequenced by different laboratories using diverse techniques, in order to increase sequencing depth and limit assay-specific biases. Each donor's leukapheresis produced roughly between roughly 0.94 and 9.5 billion PBMCs. Overall study outcomes, separate from this receptor: Sampling was restricted to blood, and TCR repertoires in tissues likely differ from the TCR repertoires found in blood. Because the study included a small number of donors, the genetic and exposure-history diversity represented was limited. Based on pairwise subsampling, the degree of clonotype sharing among donors was expected to be affected by sequencing depth.

Donors were healthy HIV-negative adults with no recently reported acute infections or vaccinations. All donors were Caucasian adults living in Nashville, Tennessee, USA. For unsorted samples, 84 million or so PBMCs were counted, and genomic DNA was extracted using the QIAamp DNA Blood Mini kit. Blood was obtained by leukapheresis, after which PBMCs were separated by Ficoll-Histopaque density gradient centrifugation and cryopreserved in liquid nitrogen vapor phase. Using the deep immunoSEQ assay, multiplex PCR amplified TCR CDR3 regions from genomic DNA. For each cell subset, the extracted genomic DNA was distributed evenly across all wells of several immunoSEQ 96-well plates, and each plate served as one replicate. Each replicate PCR for unsorted PBMC received roughly 290 ng genomic DNA, equal to 25,000 to 30,000 T cell genomes. Genomic DNA from unsorted PBMC was sequenced over ten immunoSEQ deep assay plates. Purified libraries were measured with a Qubit 3.0 fluorometer, size-checked on a Bioanalyzer 2100, and measured again with the KAPA Library Quantification kit. Every immunoSEQ 96-well plate was sequenced on a dedicated single-read 150-cycle Illumina NextSeq 550 flow cell. The source study handled its data this way. Because only junctional sequences without quality scores were contained in the immunoSEQ output, filtering matching that applied to full-length reads could not be performed. To assign V/J genes and CDR3, sequences were annotated against IMGT germline references using PyIR, a Python wrapper for IgBLAST v1.9. Reads were filtered out if the reads had weak V/J assignments (E-value above 1e-6), no CDR3, stop codons, out-of-frame junctions, or ambiguous translated residues. V3J clonotypes were defined as sequences sharing an identical inferred V gene, J gene, and CDR3 amino acid sequence. Percentage overlap between repertoires was computed as shared unique clonotypes divided by the size of the smaller repertoire. RTK rarefaction, the Chao1 estimator, and Recon v2.1 estimates of unobserved clonotypes were used to assess repertoire richness. TCRdb stores this immuneACCESS table with in-frame sequences only. Part of the clones is absent; in the studies checked, under half of the shortfall reflects unresolved V genes, and no reason is known for the rest. V, J and clone size derive from that table, while D and trimming were established from the DNA sequence. The sample data list fewer than 600,000 clones, and about 76% of these were observed just once. The top ten clonotypes cover over 10% of the sample.

The CDR3 covers 13 residues, taking in both the cysteine and the phenylalanine. Just the 39-base CDR3 DNA is kept, in frame starting at base 1. Between the V and J ends, shortened by 3 bases and 5 bases respectively, the junction contains 14 bases. Via the germline V gene (reference sequence), CDR1 is GTSNPN and CDR2 SVGIG. Remarks on this clone: Its specific antigen is unknown. No much larger clone exists at a distance of one base, and base qualities are not known.

The chain employs TRBV30 and TRBJ2-7; TRBD2 could be the D gene, as 6 bases match. The source is a woman aged 40 to 49 in good health. Some clones in this sample may be carry-over from other donors' samples. Sequencing was performed on PBMCs. The CDR3 is CAWRPSAGNEQYF. The nucleotides are TGTGCCTGGAGACCCAGCGCGGGGAACGAGCAGTACTTC.